The sequence of this TCR beta chain was determined in a study of blood T cell repertoires in COVID-19. Germline V gene data show CDR1 as SGHTA and CDR2 as FQGNSA. V lost 3 bases and J lost 2, with 17 bases in between. CDR3 length equals 17 residues. Generated by immunoSEQ multiplex PCR, the TCRdb table keeps only in-frame clones and is missing some. This sample has just over 300,000 clones, with 89% found just once. V usage is TRBV7-2 and J usage is TRBJ1-3; D remains unclear. What was sequenced was PBMCs or T cells enriched from blood (not recorded which). The receptor comes from a woman aged 40 to 55 who had recovered from COVID-19. The CDR3 DNA reads TGTGCCAGCAGCTTTGAGGGTGGGATACGGCCTGGAAACACCATATATTTT. This codes for CASSFEGGIRPGNTIYF.